Shown below are 24 T cell receptor beta chains from a single sample sequenced in a study of cytomegalovirus exposure and HLA in healthy donors. In the PCR, 60 Vbeta and 13 Jbeta primers were used. Repertoires were generated with immunoSEQ multiplex PCR, while TCRdb's copy carries only in-frame clones and drops some. The sample consists of 90,000 to 150,000 clones, over 60% of them appearing once. The sequenced sample consisted of PBMCs. The receptor source for this set is a man between 18 and 35 years old in good health and CMV-seropositive.

Regarding this clone: Within the sample, other DNA sequences also encode this same CDR3. CDR3 DNA sequence: TGTGCCAGCAGTGAAGACAGGGGGCTTTTCACAGATACGCAGTATTTT. Residues: CASSEDRGLFTDTQYF. V usage is TRBV2 and J usage is TRBJ2-3; TRBD1 matches at 9 bases. The CDR3 runs 16 residues. Trimming at V came to 1 base and at J to 2 bases, leaving 4 bases not matched to a gene. Germline lookup yields CDR1 SNHLY and CDR2 FYNNEI.

This chain uses TRBV18 with TRBJ2-2, with 12 bases that match TRBD2. Germline CDR1 reads KGHSH; CDR2 reads LQKENI. The J segment lost 7 bases and the V segment lost 5 bases, leaving 8 bases of the junction unmatched. CDR3 length: 16 residues. The CDR3 DNA follows: TGTGCCAGCTCATCCCCGACTAGCGGGAGTCACGGGGAGCTGTTTTTT. This codes for CASSSPTSGSHGELFF. The full variable domain, in which reference TRBV18 and TRBJ2-2 provide the parts outside the CDR3, is NAGVMQNPRHLVRRRGQEARLRCSPMKGHSHVYWYRQLPEEGLKFMVYLQKENIIDESGMPKERFSAEFPKEGPSILRIQQVVRGDSAAYFCASSSPTSGSHGELFFGEGSRLTVL.

The chain couples TRBV5-1 to TRBJ1-1; D is unclear. The CDR3 covers 13 residues. From germline, CDR1 is SGHRS and CDR2 YFSETQ. V was clipped by 2 bases and J by 0 bases, with 5 bases between them. The CDR3 coding sequence is TGCGCCAGCAGCTTTGCGCTGAACACTGAAGCTTTCTTT. Protein: CASSFALNTEAFF.

The J gene is TRBJ1-2, the V gene TRBV6-1, with TRBD1 as a possible D gene (6 bases). Germline CDR1 MNHNS, CDR2 SASEGT. The CDR3 contains 15 residues. Trimming removed 4 bases from V and 9 bases from J, with 21 bases in between. CDR3 amino acids: CASSVLETGFIRYTF. The CDR3, as DNA: TGTGCCAGCAGTGTCTTAGAGACAGGTTTTATCCGCTACACCTTC.

The rearrangement uses TRBV15 and TRBJ2-7; D may be TRBD2 (5 bases). Trimming took 1 base from V and 5 from J, leaving 15 bases between them. The germline V gene has CDR1 LNHNV and CDR2 YYDKDF (reference sequence). The CDR3 covers 15 residues. CDR3 in DNA: TGTGCCACCAGCAGAGGGGGTGAGGGAACTCACGAGCAGTACTTC. It is translated as CATSRGGEGTHEQYF.

V gene TRBV6-5 combines with J gene TRBJ1-1; no reliable D call. Trimming took 8 bases from V and 3 from J, leaving 19 bases between them. Germline CDR1 reads MNHEY; CDR2 reads SVGAGI. The length of the CDR3 is 15 residues. CDR3 nucleotides: TGTGCCAGCCTTACGGCACGGGGTATCGACACTGAAGCTTTCTTT. This codes for CASLTARGIDTEAFF.

This chain links TRBV5-1 with TRBJ2-2, with 10 bases identical to TRBD1. CDR1 and CDR2 (germline): SGHRS, YFSETQ. This CDR3 contains 17 residues. After removal of 5 bases from V and 5 bases from J, the junction contained 12 bases not matched to a gene. The CDR3 DNA follows: TGCGCCAGCAGTTTGACCGGGACAGGGGTTGGAACCGGGGAGCTGTTTTTT. Amino acids: CASSLTGTGVGTGELFF. The full variable domain, rest sourced from reference TRBV5-1 and TRBJ2-2, is KAGVTQTPRYLIKTRGQQVTLSCSPISGHRSVSWYQQTPGQGLQFLFEYFSETQRNKGNFPGRFSGRQFSNSRSEMNVSTLELGDSALYLCASSLTGTGVGTGELFFGEGSRLTVL.

This clone appeared a single time. CDR3 amino acids: CASSQGLAVQYF. DNA of the CDR3: TGTGCCAGCAGCCAGGGACTAGCTGTGCAGTACTTC. The chain recombines TRBV13 with TRBJ2-7, with 9 positions matching TRBD2. Germline CDR1 and CDR2: PRHDT and FYEKMQ (reference sequence). V trimming: 5 bases; J trimming: 9 bases; junction bases outside the gene matches: 5. The CDR3 spans 12 residues.

This chain links TRBV28 with TRBJ1-1; D not certain. Germline V gives CDR1 MDHEN, CDR2 SYDVKM. The length of the CDR3 is 12 residues. V lost 4 bases and J lost 9, with 12 bases in between. The CDR3 is CASSSLPMKAFF. CDR3 nucleotides: TGTGCCAGCAGTTCTCTACCAATGAAAGCTTTCTTT.

V gene TRBV9 combines with J gene TRBJ1-1; D possibly corresponds to TRBD1 (5 bases). The V gene lost 0 bases and the J gene lost 6 bases, with 15 bases spanning the gap. Germline loops: CDR1 SGDLS, CDR2 YYNGEE. The CDR3 is 15 residues long. CDR3 DNA: TGTGCCAGCAGCGTAGAAAGGGGACTCACCCCTGAAGCTTTCTTT. Amino acid sequence: CASSVERGLTPEAFF.

This clone was counted between two and nine times. The chain uses TRBV11-1 and TRBJ2-1; tentatively, D is TRBD1 (5 bases). The germline V gene has CDR1 SGHAT and CDR2 FQDESV (reference sequence). Trimming left V 1 base short and J 2 bases short, with 12 bases between. This CDR3 contains 16 residues. CDR3: CASSLGSRVTYNEQFF. As DNA, the CDR3 is TGTGCCAGCAGCTTAGGGAGCAGGGTGACCTACAATGAGCAGTTCTTC.

The chain joins TRBV6-5 to TRBJ2-7; tentative D call: TRBD2 (6 bases). The CDR3 contains 14 residues. CDR1 MNHEY and CDR2 SVGAGI come from the germline V gene. The V end lost 6 bases, the J end lost 3 bases, and 15 bases lay between the germline ends. The CDR3 protein is CASSRQGGRYEQYF. The DNA of the CDR3 is TGTGCCAGCAGCAGACAAGGAGGGCGCTACGAGCAGTACTTC.

J is TRBJ1-2 and V is TRBV28; TRBD1 agrees at 7 bases. The CDR3 sequence is 13 residues long. Germline V lookup: CDR1 MDHEN, CDR2 SYDVKM. V trimming: 3 bases; J trimming: 7 bases; junction bases outside the gene matches: 5. CDR3 protein: CASSFRQGGGYTF. The CDR3 nucleotides are TGTGCCAGCAGTTTCCGACAGGGCGGTGGCTACACCTTC.

This chain links TRBV5-5 with TRBJ2-3; D is ambiguous. Between the trimmed V and J ends, which lost 1 base and 4 bases, there was a span of 10 bases. The germline V gene has CDR1 SGHKS and CDR2 YYEKEE (reference sequence). This CDR3 has 14 amino acids. The CDR3 coding sequence is TGTGCCAGCAGCTTGAGCAGCCAGGCAGATACGCAGTATTTT. Translated, it gives CASSLSSQADTQYF.

The chain recombines TRBV9 with TRBJ2-5; 12 nucleotides align to TRBD2. Per germline, CDR1 SGDLS and CDR2 YYNGEE. The CDR3 sequence is 15 residues long. V gave up 4 bases and J gave up 7 bases; unmatched junction bases: 8. The DNA of the CDR3 is TGTGCCAGCAGCCCATGGACTAGCGGGGAAGGGACCCAGTACTTC. Amino acids: CASSPWTSGEGTQYF.

This CDR3 is CASSYLPRDNEQFF. CDR3 sequence (DNA): TGTGCCAGCAGTTACCTCCCTCGGGACAATGAGCAGTTCTTC. This sequence joins TRBV6-5 and TRBJ2-1, with D unclear. Deletions cut 2 bases from V and 5 bases from J, with 10 bases between. The CDR3 loop spans 14 amino acids. Germline assignment: CDR1 MNHEY and CDR2 SVGAGI.

V usage is TRBV2 and J usage is TRBJ1-2; TRBD1 might be the D (5 bases). Trimming left V 6 bases short and J 3 bases short, with 11 bases between. Per the germline V gene, CDR1 is SNHLY and CDR2 is FYNNEI. CDR3 length equals 13 residues. Here the CDR3 reads CASSDSSYYGYTF. The CDR3 bases are TGTGCCAGCAGCGACAGTTCCTACTATGGCTACACCTTC.

J is TRBJ1-1 and V is TRBV5-4, with D perhaps matching TRBD1 (6 bases). The germline gives CDR1 SGHNT, CDR2 YYREEE (reference sequence). The V end lost 1 base, the J end lost 0 bases, and 13 bases lay between the germline ends. This CDR3 spans 16 amino acids. This chain's CDR3 is CASSLSYYRVNTEAFF. CDR3 nucleotide sequence: TGTGCCAGCAGCTTGAGCTATTACAGGGTGAACACTGAAGCTTTCTTT. The full variable domain, rest sourced from reference TRBV5-4 and TRBJ1-1, is ETGVTQSPTHLIKTRGQQVTLRCSSQSGHNTVSWYQQALGQGPQFIFQYYREEENGRGNFPPRFSGLQFPNYSSELNVNALELDDSALYLCASSLSYYRVNTEAFFGQGTRLTVV.

The chain is built from TRBV6-5 and TRBJ2-1, with a tentative D call TRBD2 (7 bases). The CDR3 is 15 residues long. Germline lookup yields CDR1 MNHEY and CDR2 SVGAGI. V shed 5 bases and J shed 4 bases, with 15 bases lying between them. CDR3: CASSHRGGYYNEQFF. CDR3 DNA: TGTGCCAGCAGTCATAGGGGGGGATATTACAATGAGCAGTTCTTC.

The chain links TRBV19 to TRBJ1-6; 7 bases align to TRBD1. Trimming removed 5 bases from V and 11 bases from J; junction bases left unmatched: 12. There are 15 residues in the CDR3. Germline V gene lookup returns CDR1 LNHDA and CDR2 SQIVND (reference sequence). The CDR3 DNA sequence: TGTGCCAGTAGTGTCTCGGACAGGTTTGGGGCACCCCTCCACTTT. Its translation: CASSVSDRFGAPLHF. The full variable domain, completed using reference TRBV19 and TRBJ1-6, is DGGITQSPKYLFRKEGQNVTLSCEQNLNHDAMYWYRQDPGQGLRLIYYSQIVNDFQKGDIAEGYSVSREKKESFPLTVTSAQKNPTAFYLCASSVSDRFGAPLHFGNGTRLTVT.

This chain joins TRBV6-4 and TRBJ2-3; possibly TRBD2 for D (6 bases). Germline CDR1 MRHNA, CDR2 SNTAGT. The CDR3 loop spans 13 amino acids. V was trimmed by 2 bases and J by 6 bases, leaving 9 bases between them. As DNA, the CDR3 is TGTGCCAGCAGTGACCTTGGAGGGGATACGCAGTATTTT. Encoded protein: CASSDLGGDTQYF.

The genes are TRBV18 and TRBJ2-7; tentatively, D is TRBD2 (6 bases). V lost 0 bases to trimming and J lost 6 bases, with 6 bases between them. The germline gives CDR1 KGHSH, CDR2 LQKENI. This CDR3 region has 12 residues. In DNA, the CDR3 is TGTGCCAGCTCACCACCAGCGGGCGAGCAGTACTTC. The encoded protein is CASSPPAGEQYF.

The chain employs TRBV5-4 and TRBJ2-5; maybe TRBD1 (5 bases). Trimming left V 0 bases short and J 6 bases short, with 12 bases between. The germline V gene has CDR1 SGHNT and CDR2 YYREEE (reference sequence). CDR3 size: 14 residues. CDR3 bases: TGTGCCAGCAGCTTGGAGGCAGGGATGAAGACCCAGTACTTC. It is translated as CASSLEAGMKTQYF.

The J gene is TRBJ1-6, the V gene TRBV28; weak D call: TRBD1 (5 bases). V was pared by 10 bases and J by 0 bases, with 10 bases between. The CDR3 contains 14 residues. Germline CDR1 and CDR2: MDHEN and SYDVKM. The CDR3: CATFDSSYNSPLHF. The DNA of the CDR3 is TGTGCCACCTTCGACAGCTCCTATAATTCACCCCTCCACTTT.